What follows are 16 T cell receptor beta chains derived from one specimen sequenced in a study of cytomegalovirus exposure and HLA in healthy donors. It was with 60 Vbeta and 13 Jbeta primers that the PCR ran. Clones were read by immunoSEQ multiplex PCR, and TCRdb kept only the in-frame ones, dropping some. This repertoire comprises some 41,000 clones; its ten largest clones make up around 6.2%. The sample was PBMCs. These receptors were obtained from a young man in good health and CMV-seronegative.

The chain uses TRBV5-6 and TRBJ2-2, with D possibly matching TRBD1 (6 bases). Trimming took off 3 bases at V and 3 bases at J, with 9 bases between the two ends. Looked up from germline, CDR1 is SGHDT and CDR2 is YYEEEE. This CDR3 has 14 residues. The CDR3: CASSYSGDTGELFF. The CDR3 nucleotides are TGTGCCAGCAGCTACTCAGGGGACACCGGGGAGCTGTTTTTT.

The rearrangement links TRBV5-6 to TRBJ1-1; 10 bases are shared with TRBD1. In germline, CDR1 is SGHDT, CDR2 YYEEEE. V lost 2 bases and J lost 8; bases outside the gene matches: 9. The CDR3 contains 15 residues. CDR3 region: CASSLTGTGESEAFF. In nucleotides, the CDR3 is TGTGCCAGCAGCTTAACCGGGACAGGGGAGTCGGAAGCTTTCTTT.

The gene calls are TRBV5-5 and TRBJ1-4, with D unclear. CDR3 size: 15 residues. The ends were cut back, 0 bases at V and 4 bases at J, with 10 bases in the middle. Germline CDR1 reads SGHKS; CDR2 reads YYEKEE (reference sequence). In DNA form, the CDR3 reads TGTGCCAGCAGCTTGGCCGGGGAGGTTAATGAAAAACTGTTTTTT. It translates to CASSLAGEVNEKLFF.

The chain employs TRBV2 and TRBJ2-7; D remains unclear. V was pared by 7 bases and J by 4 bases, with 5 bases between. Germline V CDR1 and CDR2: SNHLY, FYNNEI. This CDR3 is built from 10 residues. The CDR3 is CASNEYEQYF. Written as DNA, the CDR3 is TGTGCCAGCAACGAGTACGAGCAGTACTTC. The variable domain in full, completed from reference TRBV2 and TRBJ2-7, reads EPEVTQTPSHQVTQMGQEVILRCVPISNHLYFYWYRQILGQKVEFLVSFYNNEISEKSEIFDDQFSVERPDGSNFTLKIRSTKLEDSAMYFCASNEYEQYFGPGTRLTVT.

CDR3 sequence (DNA): TGTGCCAGCAGTTTCCTGAGTAGCACAGATACGCAGTATTTT. Amino acids: CASSFLSSTDTQYF. The genes are TRBV27 and TRBJ2-3; no definite D call. The germline V gene has CDR1 MNHEY and CDR2 SMNVEV (reference sequence). V lost 3 bases and J lost 0, with 7 bases in between. The CDR3 is made up of 14 amino acids.

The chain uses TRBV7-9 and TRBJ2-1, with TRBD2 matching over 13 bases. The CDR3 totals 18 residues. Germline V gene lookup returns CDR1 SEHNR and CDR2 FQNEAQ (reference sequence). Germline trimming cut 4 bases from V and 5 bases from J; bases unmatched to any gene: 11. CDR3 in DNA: TGTGCCAGCAGCTCCCGGACTAGCGGGGGACGTTCCGACAATGAGCAGTTCTTC. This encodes CASSSRTSGGRSDNEQFF.

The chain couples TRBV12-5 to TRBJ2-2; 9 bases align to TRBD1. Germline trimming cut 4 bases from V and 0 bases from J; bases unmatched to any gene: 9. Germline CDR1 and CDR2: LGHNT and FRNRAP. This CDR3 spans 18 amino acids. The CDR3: CASGWGTGILTNTGELFF. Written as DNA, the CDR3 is TGTGCTAGTGGTTGGGGGACAGGGATACTTACGAACACCGGGGAGCTGTTTTTT.

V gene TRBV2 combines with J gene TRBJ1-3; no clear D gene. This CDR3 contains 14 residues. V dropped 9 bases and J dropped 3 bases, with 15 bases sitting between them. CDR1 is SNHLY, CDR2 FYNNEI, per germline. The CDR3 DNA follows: TGTGCCAGAGCACGGACTGCCTTTGGAAACACCATATATTTT. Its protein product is CARARTAFGNTIYF.

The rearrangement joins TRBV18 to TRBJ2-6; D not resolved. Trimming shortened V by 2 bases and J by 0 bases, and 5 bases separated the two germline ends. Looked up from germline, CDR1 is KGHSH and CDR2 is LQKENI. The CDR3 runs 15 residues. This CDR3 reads CASSPLDSGANVLTF. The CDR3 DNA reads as TGTGCCAGCTCACCATTAGACTCTGGGGCCAACGTCCTGACTTTC. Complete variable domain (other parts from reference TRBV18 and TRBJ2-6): NAGVMQNPRHLVRRRGQEARLRCSPMKGHSHVYWYRQLPEEGLKFMVYLQKENIIDESGMPKERFSAEFPKEGPSILRIQQVVRGDSAAYFCASSPLDSGANVLTFGAGSRLTVL.

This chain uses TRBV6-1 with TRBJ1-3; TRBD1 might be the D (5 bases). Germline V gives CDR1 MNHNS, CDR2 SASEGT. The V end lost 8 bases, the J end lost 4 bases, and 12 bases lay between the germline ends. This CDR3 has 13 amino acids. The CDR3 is CASLGGSGNTIYF. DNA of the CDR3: TGTGCCAGCCTTGGGGGGTCAGGAAACACCATATATTTT.

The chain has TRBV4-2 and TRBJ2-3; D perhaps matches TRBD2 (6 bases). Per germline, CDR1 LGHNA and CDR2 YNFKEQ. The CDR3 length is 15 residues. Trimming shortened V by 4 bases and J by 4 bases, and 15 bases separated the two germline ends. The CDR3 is CASSPWGGESDTQYF. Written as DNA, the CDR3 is TGTGCCAGCAGCCCCTGGGGCGGGGAATCAGATACGCAGTATTTT.

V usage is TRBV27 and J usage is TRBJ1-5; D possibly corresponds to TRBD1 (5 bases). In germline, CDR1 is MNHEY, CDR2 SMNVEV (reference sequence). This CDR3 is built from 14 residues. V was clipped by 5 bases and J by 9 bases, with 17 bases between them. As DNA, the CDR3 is TGTGCCAGCAGTCCCCGCGTAGGGGTCGGGCCCCAGCATTTT. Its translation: CASSPRVGVGPQHF.

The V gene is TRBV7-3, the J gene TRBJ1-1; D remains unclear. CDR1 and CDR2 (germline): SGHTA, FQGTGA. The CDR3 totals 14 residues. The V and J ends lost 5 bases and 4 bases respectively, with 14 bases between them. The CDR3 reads CASSLGRGSTEAFF. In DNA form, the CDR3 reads TGTGCCAGCAGCCTAGGGCGAGGGAGCACTGAAGCTTTCTTT.

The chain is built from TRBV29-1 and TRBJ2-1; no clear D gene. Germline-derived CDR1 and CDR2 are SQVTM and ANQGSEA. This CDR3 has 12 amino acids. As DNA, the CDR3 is TGCAGTCCCCTGGGCATTGACAATGAGCAGTTCTTC. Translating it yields CSPLGIDNEQFF.

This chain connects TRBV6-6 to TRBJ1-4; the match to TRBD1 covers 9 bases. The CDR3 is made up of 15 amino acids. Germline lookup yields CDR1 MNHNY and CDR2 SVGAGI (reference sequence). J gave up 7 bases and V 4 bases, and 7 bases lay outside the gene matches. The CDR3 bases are TGTGCCAGCAGTTTACCGACAGGGGGTGCTGAAAAACTGTTTTTT. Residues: CASSLPTGGAEKLFF.

This chain's CDR3 is CASGLPRLGPRQGTRVRSYEQYF. CDR3 nucleotides: TGTGCTAGTGGTTTGCCGCGACTTGGCCCCAGACAGGGTACGAGGGTTAGGTCCTACGAGCAGTACTTC. This chain connects TRBV12-5 to TRBJ2-7; 7 positions agree with TRBD1. With 2 bases clipped from V and 1 base from J, the junction kept 29 bases outside the gene matches. From germline, CDR1 is LGHNT and CDR2 FRNRAP. The CDR3 length is 23 residues.